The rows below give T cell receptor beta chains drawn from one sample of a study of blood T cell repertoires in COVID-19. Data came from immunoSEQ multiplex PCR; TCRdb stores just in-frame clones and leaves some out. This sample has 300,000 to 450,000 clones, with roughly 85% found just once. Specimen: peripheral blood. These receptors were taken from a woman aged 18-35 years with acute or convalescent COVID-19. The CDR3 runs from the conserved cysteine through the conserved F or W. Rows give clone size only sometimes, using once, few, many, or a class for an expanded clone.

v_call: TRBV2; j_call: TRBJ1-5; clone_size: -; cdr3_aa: CASRRTDRAREPQHF
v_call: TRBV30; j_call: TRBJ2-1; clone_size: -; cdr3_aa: CAWSVGQGHNEQFF
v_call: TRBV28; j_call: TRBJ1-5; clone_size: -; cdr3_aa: CASLSLGTGNQPQHF
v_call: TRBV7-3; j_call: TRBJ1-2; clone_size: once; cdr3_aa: CASSPRPANYGYTF
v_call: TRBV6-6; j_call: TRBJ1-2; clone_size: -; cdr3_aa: CASSATRNYGYTF
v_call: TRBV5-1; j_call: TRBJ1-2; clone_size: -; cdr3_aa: CASSPGDRVGGYTF
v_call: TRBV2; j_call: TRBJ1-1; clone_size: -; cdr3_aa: CASSPRTGEGTEAFF
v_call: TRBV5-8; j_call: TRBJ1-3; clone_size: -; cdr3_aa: CASSFQGTGNTIYF
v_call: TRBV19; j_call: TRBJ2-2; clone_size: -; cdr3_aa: CASIVQNTGELFF
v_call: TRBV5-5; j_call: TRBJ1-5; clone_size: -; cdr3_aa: CASSSGTGDNQPQHF
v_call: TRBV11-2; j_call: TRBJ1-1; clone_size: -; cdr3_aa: CASSLGLLGSTEAFF
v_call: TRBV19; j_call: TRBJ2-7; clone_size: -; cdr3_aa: CASSSSGAEQYF
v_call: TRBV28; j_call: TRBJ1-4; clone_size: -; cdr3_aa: CASTPAGTNEKLFF
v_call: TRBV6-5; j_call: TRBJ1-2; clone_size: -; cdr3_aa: CASSWTDQNYGYTF
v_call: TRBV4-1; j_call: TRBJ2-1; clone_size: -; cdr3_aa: CASSLDRGNEQFF
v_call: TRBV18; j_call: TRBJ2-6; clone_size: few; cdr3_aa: CASSDEGQGGSGANVLTF
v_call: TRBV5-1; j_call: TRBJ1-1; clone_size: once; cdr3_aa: CASSKPGQGIQPYTEAFF
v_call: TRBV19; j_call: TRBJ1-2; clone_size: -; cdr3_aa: CASSPPRTRANYGYTF
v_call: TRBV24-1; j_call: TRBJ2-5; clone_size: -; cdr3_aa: CATRPGAGGTQETQYF
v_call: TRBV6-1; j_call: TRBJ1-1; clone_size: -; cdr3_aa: CASREQGSVPNTEAFF
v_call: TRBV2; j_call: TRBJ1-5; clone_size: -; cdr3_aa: CASSEASGGNQPQHF
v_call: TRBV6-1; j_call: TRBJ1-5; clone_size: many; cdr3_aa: CASSEVGRGPNQPQHF
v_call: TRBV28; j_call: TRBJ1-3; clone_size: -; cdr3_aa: CASRTPPLNTIYF
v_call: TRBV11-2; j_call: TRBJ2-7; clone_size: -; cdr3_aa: CASSPQGQGYYEQYF
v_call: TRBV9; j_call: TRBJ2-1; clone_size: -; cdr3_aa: CASIELAGGLGQFF
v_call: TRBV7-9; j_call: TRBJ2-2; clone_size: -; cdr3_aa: CASSAGRQGGNTGELFF
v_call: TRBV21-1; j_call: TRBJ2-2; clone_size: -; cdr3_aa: CASSKGKGGTGELFF
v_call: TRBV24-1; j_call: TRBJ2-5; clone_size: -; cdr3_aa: CATSDSGTAGETQYF
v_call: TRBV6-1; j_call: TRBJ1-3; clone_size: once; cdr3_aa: CASSEGPGGNGNTIYF
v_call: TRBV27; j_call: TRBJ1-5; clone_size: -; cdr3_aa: CASSLSTNQPQHF
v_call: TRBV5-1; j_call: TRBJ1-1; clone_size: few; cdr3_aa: CASSLGGFLNTEAFF
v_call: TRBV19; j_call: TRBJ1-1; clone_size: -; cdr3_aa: CATRQGGSTEAFF
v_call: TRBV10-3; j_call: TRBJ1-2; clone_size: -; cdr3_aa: CAIKLSSDYGYTF
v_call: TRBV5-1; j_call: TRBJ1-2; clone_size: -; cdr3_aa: CASSRGQGRFYTF
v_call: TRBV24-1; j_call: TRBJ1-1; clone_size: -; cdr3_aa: CATSDCASQLTGNSNTEAFF
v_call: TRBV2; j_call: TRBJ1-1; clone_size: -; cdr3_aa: CVTLAGADTEAFF
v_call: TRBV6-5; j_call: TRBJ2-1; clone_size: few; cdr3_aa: CASSYGLEGNEQFF
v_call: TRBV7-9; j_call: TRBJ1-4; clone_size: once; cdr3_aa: CASIDDSANEKLFF
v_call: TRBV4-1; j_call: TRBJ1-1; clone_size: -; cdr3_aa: CASSQALEAEVPEAFF
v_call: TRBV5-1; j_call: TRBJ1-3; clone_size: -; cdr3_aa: CASKRDNSGNTIYF
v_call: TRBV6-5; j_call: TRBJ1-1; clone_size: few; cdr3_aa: CASSYSFRVGNTEAFF
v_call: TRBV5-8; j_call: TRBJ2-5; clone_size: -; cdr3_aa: CASSDRGRGQETQYF
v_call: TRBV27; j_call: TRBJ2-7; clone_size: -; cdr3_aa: CASSFGNVRFYEQYF
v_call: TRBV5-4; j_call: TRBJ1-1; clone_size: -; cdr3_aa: CASSVTGVTEAFF
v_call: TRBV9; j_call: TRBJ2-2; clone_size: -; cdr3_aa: CASSSQGGQGVPGELFF
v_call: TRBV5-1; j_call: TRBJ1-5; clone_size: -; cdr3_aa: CASSSGESNQPQHF
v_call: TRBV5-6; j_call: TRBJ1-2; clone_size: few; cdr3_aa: CASSLALGQSGGYTF
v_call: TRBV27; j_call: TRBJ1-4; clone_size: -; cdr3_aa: CASSFEDRAPIEKLFF
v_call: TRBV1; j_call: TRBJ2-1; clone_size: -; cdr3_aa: CTSSQESQSGSGNEQFF
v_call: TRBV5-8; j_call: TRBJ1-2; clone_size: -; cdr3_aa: CASSLGQGAYGYTF
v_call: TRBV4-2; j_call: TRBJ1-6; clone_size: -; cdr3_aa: CASSRRGLLGLNSPLHF
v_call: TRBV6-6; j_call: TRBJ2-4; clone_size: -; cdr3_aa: CASSQLNRLTIAKNIQYF